Below are 27 T cell receptor beta chains sequenced from a single sample in a study of T cells in Graves' hyperthyroidism and ophthalmopathy. Researchers took RNA transcripts and amplified the TCR beta CDR3 regions from them. With the HTBI primer set, the TCR CDR3 went through a first round of RT-PCR. TCRdb re-analysed the multiplex PCR reads in MiXCR, keeping a single row per CDR3 protein. The sample lists a few hundred thousand distinct CDR3 sequences; about 45% were seen once. Sequenced: peripheral blood or thyroid tissue (not recorded which). The receptors here all came from a young woman with Graves' hyperthyroidism.

This clonotype was seen only a few times. The chain combines TRBV7-9 with TRBJ2-6, with D perhaps assigned TRBD1 or TRBD2 (5 bases each). CDR3 length: 14 amino acids. Per germline, CDR1 SEHNR and CDR2 FQNEAQ (reference sequence). V was pared by 7 bases and J by 2 bases, with 9 bases between. The CDR3 nucleotides are TGTGCCAGCATCGGGGCTACTGGGGCCAACGTCCTGACTTTC. Its translation: CASIGATGANVLTF.

Note on this clonotype: This CDR3 is missing its conserved last phenylalanine or tryptophan, likely due to a read error. It is unclear where the CDR3 begins or ends on the DNA, so no DNA is shown, and the CDR3 is as TCRdb lists it. V usage is TRBV7-9 and J usage is TRBJ1-1; the listed D gene, TRBD1, was not tested against the DNA. The CDR3 totals 13 residues, both ends included. The germline V gene has CDR1 SEHNR and CDR2 FQNEAQ (reference sequence). CDR3 protein: CASSYYGGQGAVY.

V usage is TRBV12-3 or TRBV12-4 and J usage is TRBJ2-5, with 12 bases matching TRBD2. V dropped 5 bases and J dropped 4; count of bases not matched to a gene: 5. CDR3 length: 15 amino acids. CDR3 nucleotide sequence: TGTGCCAGCAGTCATCCGGGACTAGCGGGAGAGACCCAGTACTTC. Residues: CASSHPGLAGETQYF.

The V gene is TRBV20-1, the J gene TRBJ1-2; D is unresolved. From germline, CDR1 is DFQATT and CDR2 SNEGSKA (reference sequence). This CDR3 contains 14 residues. V shed 6 bases and J shed 7 bases, with 21 bases lying between them. CDR3 in amino acids: CSATNRAERRGYTF. Written as DNA, the CDR3 is TGCAGTGCCACCAACCGCGCGGAGCGACGTGGCTACACCTTC.

This clonotype was recorded at least ten times. The genes are TRBV10-3 and TRBJ1-3, with 9 bases aligning to TRBD1. The V and J ends lost 6 bases and 4 bases, in that order; junction bases with no gene match: 7. The CDR3 consists of 15 residues. CDR1 ENHRY and CDR2 SYGVKD come from the germline V gene. This CDR3 reads CAISPRQGVGNTIYF. As DNA, the CDR3 is TGTGCCATCAGCCCGAGACAGGGGGTCGGAAACACCATATATTTT.

The chain couples TRBV2 to TRBJ1-2; 7 positions agree with TRBD1. This CDR3 contains 15 residues. CDR1 and CDR2 from the germline V gene are SNHLY and FYNNEI. The CDR3 DNA follows: TGTGCTACTAGCAGTGAGGACAGGAGCGGTGATGGCTACACCTTC. This encodes CATSSEDRSGDGYTF.

In this sample, this clonotype turned up many times. CDR3 in DNA: TGTGCCAGCAGCGGGGGGGCAGGGGCAACGAACACTGAAGCTTTCTTT. The encoded protein is CASSGGAGATNTEAFF. The chain couples TRBV9 to TRBJ1-1; perhaps TRBD1 as D (6 bases). The CDR3 sequence is 16 residues long. The V gene's germline CDR1 is SGDLS and CDR2 YYNGEE. V shed 3 bases and J shed 1 base, with 16 bases lying between them.

J is TRBJ2-5 and V is TRBV7-9; possibly TRBD2 for D (6 bases). Trimming removed 2 bases at V and 9 bases at J, with 19 bases between. Germline CDR1 and CDR2: SEHNR and FQNEAQ (reference sequence). The CDR3 runs 15 residues. The CDR3 loop is CASSLTGDGNQPQYF. As DNA, the CDR3 is TGTGCCAGCAGCTTAACGGGGGATGGCAATCAGCCCCAGTACTTC.

This clonotype has a count of ten or more. V and J are TRBV10-3 and TRBJ1-1, with D perhaps TRBD1 (5 bases). Between the trimmed V and J ends, which lost 3 bases and 6 bases, there was a span of 14 bases. CDR1 and CDR2 from the germline V gene are ENHRY and SYGVKD. The CDR3 loop spans 14 amino acids. The CDR3 here is CAISDTGPTPEAFF. The CDR3 bases are TGTGCCATCAGTGACACGGGACCTACCCCTGAAGCTTTCTTT.

The V gene is TRBV20-1, the J gene TRBJ2-6; D remains ambiguous. Trimming left V 0 bases short and J 0 bases short, with 12 bases between. Germline V gene data show CDR1 as DFQATT and CDR2 as SNEGSKA (reference sequence). The CDR3 is made up of 17 amino acids. The DNA of the CDR3 is TGCAGTGCTAGAGAAGTCAAGGCTCCCTCTGGGGCCAACGTCCTGACTTTC. It codes for CSAREVKAPSGANVLTF.

This clonotype was observed many times. The V call is TRBV7-2, the J call TRBJ1-5; 7 nucleotides match TRBD1. V gave up 1 base and J gave up 1 base; unmatched junction bases: 4. Germline CDR1 reads SGHTA; CDR2 reads FQGNSA. This CDR3 spans 16 amino acids. CDR3 sequence reads: CASSLEGGLSNQPQHF. CDR3 in DNA: TGTGCCAGCAGCTTAGAAGGGGGCCTGAGCAATCAGCCCCAGCATTTT.

At least ten counts were recorded for this clonotype. The chain joins TRBV6-5 to TRBJ1-6, with D perhaps matching TRBD1 (5 bases). Trimming stripped 6 bases from V and 6 bases from J, with 18 bases between. The CDR3 spans 16 residues. CDR1 is MNHEY and CDR2 is SVGAGI in the germline V gene. CDR3 in amino acids: CASRTEIGGFNSPLHF. As DNA, the CDR3 is TGTGCCAGCAGGACCGAAATCGGGGGGTTTAATTCACCCCTCCACTTT.

This clonotype was seen a few times. V gene TRBV7-9 combines with J gene TRBJ1-2, with 7 bases aligning to TRBD1. This CDR3 region has 15 residues. The junction had 16 bases not matched to a gene; V was cut back by 5 bases and J by 10 bases. CDR1 SEHNR and CDR2 FQNEAQ come from the germline V gene (reference sequence). CDR3 residues: CASSHKLKTGQAYTF. Here the CDR3 DNA reads TGTGCCAGCAGCCACAAACTCAAGACAGGACAGGCCTACACCTTC.

This clonotype came up many times. The chain combines TRBV15 with TRBJ2-2; D is unresolved. CDR1 and CDR2 from the germline V gene are LNHNV and YYDKDF (reference sequence). V was shortened by 0 bases and J by 7 bases, with 6 bases between the two germline ends. CDR3 length: 13 residues. The CDR3 protein is CATSRDPGGELFF. The CDR3 DNA sequence: TGTGCCACCAGCAGAGATCCTGGCGGGGAGCTGTTTTTT.

This clonotype came up many times. V gene TRBV20-1 combines with J gene TRBJ2-2, with D perhaps TRBD2 (6 bases). CDR1 is DFQATT and CDR2 is SNEGSKA in the germline V gene (reference sequence). Trimming cost V 1 base and J 0 bases, with 6 bases left between them. The CDR3 is 14 residues long. In DNA, the CDR3 is TGCAGTGCTAGAGGCGGGACGAACACCGGGGAGCTGTTTTTT. Amino acids: CSARGGTNTGELFF.

This chain uses TRBV4-1 with TRBJ2-5; 13 positions match TRBD2. CDR3 size: 15 residues. V trimming: 3 bases; J trimming: 4 bases; junction bases outside the gene matches: 2. Per the germline V gene, CDR1 is MGHRA and CDR2 is YSYEKL. The CDR3 DNA follows: TGCGCCAGCAGCCAGGGACTAGCGGGAAGAGAGACCCAGTACTTC. Protein sequence: CASSQGLAGRETQYF.

The CDR3 sequence is CASNREAGLPDTQYF. Here the CDR3 DNA reads TGTGCCAGCAACCGGGAGGCAGGGTTACCAGATACGCAGTATTTT. The J gene is TRBJ2-3, the V gene TRBV6-1; 7 bases fit TRBD2. The CDR3 runs to 15 residues. Losses at the gene ends were 7 bases for V and 4 bases for J; bases not matched to a gene: 11. Germline V gives CDR1 MNHNS, CDR2 SASEGT.

There are many counts of this clonotype. The CDR3 is CATSESGHEQYF. CDR3 bases: TGTGCCACCAGTGAATCAGGGCACGAGCAGTACTTC. The rearrangement links TRBV24-1 to TRBJ2-7; D possibly corresponds to TRBD1 (5 bases). The ends were cut back, 4 bases at V and 5 bases at J, with 8 bases in the middle. The CDR3 spans 12 residues. Germline loops: CDR1 KGHDR, CDR2 SFDVKD.

The genes are TRBV25-1 and TRBJ2-3; 8 bases agree with TRBD2. The germline V gene has CDR1 MGHDK and CDR2 SYGVNS. This CDR3 is built from 18 residues. Trimming at V came to 6 bases and at J to 1 base, leaving 15 bases not matched to a gene. CDR3 region: CASRPRGSGNYGTDTQYF. CDR3 nucleotide sequence: TGTGCCAGCAGGCCTAGGGGTAGCGGGAACTATGGCACAGATACGCAGTATTTT.

This rearrangement joins TRBV12-3 or TRBV12-4 to TRBJ2-5; D possibly corresponds to TRBD2 (6 bases). The CDR3 sequence is 14 residues long. With 6 bases removed from V and 7 bases from J, the gap between germline ends came to 18 bases. The CDR3 region is CASSRRDSSRTQYF. The CDR3 coding sequence is TGTGCCAGCAGCCGCAGGGACTCCTCTCGGACCCAGTACTTC.

J is TRBJ2-5 and V is TRBV12-3 or TRBV12-4, with 7 bases identical to TRBD1. Germline trimming cut 6 bases from V and 12 bases from J; bases unmatched to any gene: 19. The CDR3 is 15 amino acids. The CDR3 DNA sequence: TGTGCCAGCAGCAGCCTGCTTGACAGGGTGAACACCGAGTACTTC. Its protein product is CASSSLLDRVNTEYF.

The sample holds many counts of this clonotype. This chain connects TRBV14 to TRBJ2-7; weak D call: TRBD1 (7 bases). The germline V gene encodes CDR1 SGHDN and CDR2 FVKESK. The CDR3 runs 16 residues. Deletions cut 1 base from V and 2 bases from J, with 15 bases between. DNA for the CDR3: TGTGCCAGCAGCCAAGGTCGACAGGGAGGTCCCTACGAGCAGTACTTC. Translation gives CASSQGRQGGPYEQYF.

A remark on this clonotype: A much larger clone lies one base from this, so it may be a read error. The genes are TRBV6-6 and TRBJ2-5; D perhaps matches TRBD1 (6 bases). Per the germline V gene, CDR1 is MNHNY and CDR2 is SVGAGI (reference sequence). V was pared by 7 bases and J by 5 bases, with 17 bases between. The CDR3 is 14 residues long. The CDR3 is CASTPRTVVETQYF. The DNA for the CDR3 is TGTGCCAGCACTCCGCGGACAGTGGTTGAGACCCAGTACTTC.

This clonotype occurred many times. The V call is TRBV9, the J call TRBJ2-5, with 12 bases lining up with TRBD2. This CDR3 is built from 16 residues. The trim removed 3 bases at V and 4 bases at J, leaving 7 bases unmatched. Germline CDR1 is SGDLS and CDR2 is YYNGEE. Here the CDR3 reads CASSDGLAGFRETQYF. CDR3 coding DNA: TGTGCCAGCAGCGACGGACTAGCGGGATTCAGAGAGACCCAGTACTTC.

With regard to this clonotype: Since the CDR3 does not end with the conserved phenylalanine or tryptophan, this likely comes from a read error. The DNA is left out, because the CDR3 cannot be placed on it with certainty; the CDR3 is given as TCRdb lists it. The chain has TRBV7-9 and TRBJ1-6; the table gives TRBD1 as D, unverified against the DNA. The CDR3 has 14 residues if both end residues are counted. CDR1 and CDR2 (germline): SEHNR, FQNEAQ (reference sequence). The chain's CDR3 is CASSLDGQTPFFGS.

This clonotype has a count of ten or more. The chain recombines TRBV20-1 with TRBJ2-7; 11 nucleotides line up with TRBD2. The CDR3 loop spans 16 amino acids. CDR1 is DFQATT and CDR2 is SNEGSKA in the germline V gene (reference sequence). The junction had 16 bases not matched to a gene; V was cut back by 6 bases and J by 6 bases. The CDR3 is CSAGEGTSGFDSEQYF. The CDR3 DNA is TGCAGTGCCGGGGAGGGGACTAGCGGTTTCGATTCCGAGCAGTACTTC.

The chain uses TRBV12-3 or TRBV12-4 and TRBJ2-7, with a possible D match to TRBD1 (7 bases). The CDR3 loop spans 15 amino acids. Trimming pared 3 bases from V and 5 bases from J, leaving 17 bases between. CDR3 DNA sequence: TGTGCCAGCAGTTTTTTAGGGCAGGGGGGACACGAGCAGTACTTC. Translation gives CASSFLGQGGHEQYF.